One sample yielded the 27 T cell receptor beta chains listed below, sequenced in a study of blood T cell repertoires in COVID-19. Assay used: immunoSEQ multiplex PCR; TCRdb lists only in-frame clones, some missing. The sample consists of 500,000 or so clones, around 90% of them appearing once. Source material: PBMCs or T cells enriched from blood (not recorded which). The receptor set was obtained from a woman between 18 and 30 years old who had recovered from COVID-19.

J is TRBJ1-5 and V is TRBV2; no clear D gene. V gave up 7 bases and J gave up 3 bases, with 7 bases separating them. CDR1 and CDR2 (germline): SNHLY, FYNNEI. The CDR3 totals 12 residues. The CDR3 region is CASMGFNQPQHF. The CDR3 coding sequence is TGTGCCAGCATGGGCTTCAATCAGCCCCAGCATTTT.

The chain employs TRBV29-1 and TRBJ1-2; the D gene is possibly TRBD1 (6 bases). Germline V lookup: CDR1 SQVTM, CDR2 ANQGSEA. The V end was cut by 7 bases, the J end by 6 bases, with 9 bases between. The CDR3 length is 10 residues. The CDR3 DNA reads as TGCAGCGCCTACAGGGATGGCTACACCTTC. Its translation is CSAYRDGYTF.

The chain is built from TRBV5-4 and TRBJ1-2; TRBD1 aligns across 7 bases. After removal of 6 bases from V and 7 bases from J, the junction contained 6 bases not matched to a gene. The CDR3 length is 12 residues. Germline CDR1 reads SGHNT; CDR2 reads YYREEE (reference sequence). DNA for the CDR3: TGTGCCAGCACTAGAGGGGGCTTTGGCTACACCTTC. It codes for CASTRGGFGYTF. Supplemented by reference TRBV5-4 and TRBJ1-2, the full variable domain reads ETGVTQSPTHLIKTRGQQVTLRCSSQSGHNTVSWYQQALGQGPQFIFQYYREEENGRGNFPPRFSGLQFPNYSSELNVNALELDDSALYLCASTRGGFGYTFGSGTRLTVV.

The chain joins TRBV30 to TRBJ1-5; 7 bases are shared with TRBD1. V shed 3 bases, J shed 8 bases, and the junction held 10 bases outside the gene matches. The germline gives CDR1 GTSNPN, CDR2 SVGIG (reference sequence). The CDR3 consists of 14 residues. CDR3 DNA sequence: TGTGCCTGGAGACAGGGGCCTCCTGATAAGCCCCAGCATTTT. Residues: CAWRQGPPDKPQHF.

The chain recombines TRBV27 with TRBJ1-2, with 7 nucleotides matching TRBD1. From germline, CDR1 is MNHEY and CDR2 SMNVEV (reference sequence). Germline trimming cut 5 bases from V and 8 bases from J; bases unmatched to any gene: 8. The CDR3 is made up of 13 amino acids. The CDR3: CASSLTGVQGYTF. The CDR3 DNA sequence: TGTGCCAGCAGTCTCACAGGGGTCCAAGGCTACACCTTC.

The chain joins TRBV5-4 to TRBJ1-1, with D unresolved. Germline CDR1 reads SGHNT; CDR2 reads YYREEE (reference sequence). CDR3 length: 13 residues. V was trimmed by 3 bases and J by 0 bases, leaving 6 bases between them. The DNA for the CDR3 is TGTGCCAGCAGCTCAGGTTTGAACACTGAAGCTTTCTTT. Its protein product is CASSSGLNTEAFF. Using reference TRBV5-4 and TRBJ1-1 for the parts outside the CDR3, the full variable domain is ETGVTQSPTHLIKTRGQQVTLRCSSQSGHNTVSWYQQALGQGPQFIFQYYREEENGRGNFPPRFSGLQFPNYSSELNVNALELDDSALYLCASSSGLNTEAFFGQGTRLTVV.

This sequence joins TRBV14 and TRBJ1-1, with a tentative D call TRBD1 (5 bases). Looked up from germline, CDR1 is SGHDN and CDR2 is FVKESK. V dropped 2 bases and J dropped 3 bases, with 7 bases sitting between them. The CDR3 spans 13 residues. DNA for the CDR3: TGTGCCAGCAGCCAAAACAGGTACACTGAAGCTTTCTTT. It codes for CASSQNRYTEAFF.

As DNA, the CDR3 is TGCGCCAGCAGCCCCCCCGAGCGGGAAGAGACCCAGTACTTC. As protein: CASSPPEREETQYF. V gene TRBV5-1 combines with J gene TRBJ2-5; tentative D call: TRBD2 (6 bases). The CDR3 sequence is 14 residues long. The germline V gene encodes CDR1 SGHRS and CDR2 YFSETQ. V was trimmed by 4 bases and J by 3 bases, leaving 13 bases between them.

The rearrangement links TRBV3-1 (or the pseudogene TRBV3-2) to TRBJ1-5; tentatively, D is TRBD1 (6 bases). CDR1 is LGHDT, CDR2 YNNKEL, per germline (reference sequence). Trimming shortened V by 0 bases and J by 11 bases, and 11 bases separated the two germline ends. The CDR3 sequence is 13 residues long. The CDR3 nucleotides are TGTGCCAGCAGCCAAGAAAAGGGGGAGACCCAGCATTTT. Amino acid sequence: CASSQEKGETQHF.

This clone was counted only a few times. V usage is TRBV3-1 (or the pseudogene TRBV3-2) and J usage is TRBJ2-5, with unresolved D. Germline CDR1 is LGHDT and CDR2 is YNNKEL (reference sequence). Trimming stripped 3 bases from V and 5 bases from J, with 4 bases between. The CDR3 is 11 amino acids. CDR3 region: CASSHRETQYF. As DNA, the CDR3 is TGTGCCAGCAGCCACCGGGAGACCCAGTACTTC.

The chain is built from TRBV11-2 and TRBJ2-7, with 7 positions matching TRBD1. Germline-derived CDR1 and CDR2 are SGHAT and FQNNGV. This CDR3 is built from 14 residues. V was clipped by 4 bases and J by 3 bases; unmatched bases: 6. CDR3 sequence reads: CASSYSGQIYEQYF. The CDR3 DNA reads as TGTGCCAGCAGCTACTCGGGACAGATCTACGAGCAGTACTTC.

J is TRBJ1-3 and V is TRBV24-1; TRBD1 agrees at 7 bases. Germline V gene sequence: CDR1 KGHDR, CDR2 SFDVKD. V lost 12 bases, J lost 0 bases, and 7 bases stayed unmatched. The CDR3 contains 14 residues. Written as DNA, the CDR3 is TGTGCCGTGGGACAGAGGGGCTCTGGAAACACCATATATTTT. Translated: CAVGQRGSGNTIYF.

The CDR3 protein is CASSPYVGGRTEAFF. CDR3 bases: TGTGCCAGCTCACCATATGTAGGGGGCAGAACTGAAGCTTTCTTT. This chain connects TRBV18 to TRBJ1-1; TRBD1 matches 7 bases. The ends lost 2 bases at V and 5 bases at J; junction bases unmatched: 8. The CDR3 spans 15 residues. From germline, CDR1 is KGHSH and CDR2 LQKENI.

The chain links TRBV3-1 (or the pseudogene TRBV3-2) to TRBJ2-5, with D perhaps matching TRBD2 (6 bases). Germline V gives CDR1 LGHDT, CDR2 YNNKEL (reference sequence). The V gene lost 4 bases and the J gene lost 4 bases, with 13 bases spanning the gap. The CDR3 length is 14 residues. CDR3 residues: CASSPLSSGETQYF. CDR3 nucleotide sequence: TGTGCCAGCAGCCCCCTCAGTAGCGGAGAGACCCAGTACTTC.

This chain connects TRBV30 to TRBJ2-3; D not certain. The CDR3 totals 12 residues. V lost 0 bases to trimming and J lost 5 bases, with 6 bases between them. Germline V gene data show CDR1 as GTSNPN and CDR2 as SVGIG (reference sequence). The CDR3 sequence: CAWSVRRDTQYF. In DNA form, the CDR3 reads TGTGCCTGGAGTGTACGGAGAGATACGCAGTATTTT.

The genes are TRBV12-3 or TRBV12-4 and TRBJ1-2; D gene uncertain. The ends were cut back, 2 bases at V and 2 bases at J, with 6 bases in the middle. The CDR3 sequence is 13 residues long. CDR3: CASSLQANYGYTF. For the CDR3, the DNA is TGTGCCAGCAGTTTACAGGCGAACTATGGCTACACCTTC.

The rearrangement uses TRBV2 and TRBJ1-1, with 9 bases that match TRBD1. V dropped 7 bases and J dropped 6; count of bases not matched to a gene: 12. Germline V gene data show CDR1 as SNHLY and CDR2 as FYNNEI. The CDR3 is 15 amino acids. CDR3 sequence reads: CASIIEPGTGSEAFF. The DNA of the CDR3 is TGTGCCAGCATTATAGAACCCGGGACAGGGTCTGAAGCTTTCTTT. Looking up the rest from reference TRBV2 and TRBJ1-1 gives the full variable domain: EPEVTQTPSHQVTQMGQEVILRCVPISNHLYFYWYRQILGQKVEFLVSFYNNEISEKSEIFDDQFSVERPDGSNFTLKIRSTKLEDSAMYFCASIIEPGTGSEAFFGQGTRLTVV.

The rearrangement uses TRBV10-3 and TRBJ2-5; no firm D call. Germline V gene lookup returns CDR1 ENHRY and CDR2 SYGVKD. Trimming left V 10 bases short and J 2 bases short, with 8 bases between. The CDR3 is made up of 11 amino acids. The CDR3 coding sequence is TGTGCCACCCGTCGGCAAGAGACCCAGTACTTC. It translates to CATRRQETQYF.

Notes on this clone: This may be a read error: a much more frequent sequence differs by one nucleotide. The rearrangement links TRBV27 to TRBJ1-6; D not resolved. V was pared by 3 bases and J by 6 bases, with 3 bases between. The CDR3 totals 12 residues. From germline, CDR1 is MNHEY and CDR2 SMNVEV (reference sequence). The DNA for the CDR3 is TGTGCCAGCAGTTTTAGTAATTCACCCCTCCACTTT. Its translation is CASSFSNSPLHF.

V gene TRBV6-2 or TRBV6-3 combines with J gene TRBJ1-5; 7 nucleotides line up with TRBD1. Germline V gives CDR1 MNHEY, CDR2 SVGEGT. The CDR3 has 15 residues. V shed 3 bases and J 3 bases; nucleotides not matched to a gene: 5. For the CDR3, the DNA is TGTGCCAGCAGTTATTGGACAGGAGACAATCAGCCCCAGCATTTT. This encodes CASSYWTGDNQPQHF.

The rearrangement uses TRBV28 and TRBJ1-5, with TRBD1 matching over 8 bases. After removal of 8 bases from V and 4 bases from J, the junction contained 7 bases not matched to a gene. Germline lookup yields CDR1 MDHEN and CDR2 SYDVKM. The CDR3 is made up of 14 amino acids. In DNA, the CDR3 is TGTGCCAGCGCACCAGGGGGCGGAAATCAGCCCCAGCATTTT. The encoded protein is CASAPGGGNQPQHF.

This chain links TRBV3-1 (or the pseudogene TRBV3-2) with TRBJ2-5, with 8 bases aligning to TRBD2. Germline trimming cut 7 bases from V and 4 bases from J; bases unmatched to any gene: 17. The V gene's germline CDR1 is LGHDT and CDR2 YNNKEL (reference sequence). The CDR3 is made up of 17 amino acids. CDR3 in DNA: TGTGCCAGCACCGCGGGACTCGGGAGGGGTATGCGAGAGACCCAGTACTTC. Translating gives CASTAGLGRGMRETQYF.

This clone was recorded only once. In DNA, the CDR3 is TGTGCCAGTAGTTCGTACTTATCTGATGGCTACACCTTC. Encoded protein: CASSSYLSDGYTF. The chain is built from TRBV19 and TRBJ1-2, with unresolved D. Trimming cost V 5 bases and J 6 bases, with 13 bases left between them. CDR1 and CDR2 from the germline V gene are LNHDA and SQIVND (reference sequence). CDR3 length equals 13 residues.

This clone was observed once. The J gene is TRBJ2-7, the V gene TRBV5-1, with TRBD2 as a possible D gene (6 bases). V was cut by 3 bases and J by 5 bases, with 12 bases left in between. CDR1 and CDR2 (germline): SGHRS, YFSETQ. This CDR3 spans 13 amino acids. The CDR3 bases are TGCGCCAGCAGCTCATTGACGGGGGACGAGCAGTACTTC. Translating it yields CASSSLTGDEQYF.

The gene calls are TRBV28 and TRBJ1-4, with 8 bases lining up with TRBD1. CDR3 length: 18 residues. Per the germline V gene, CDR1 is MDHEN and CDR2 is SYDVKM. Trimming at V came to 2 bases and at J to 9 bases, leaving 17 bases not matched to a gene. The DNA of the CDR3 is TGTGCCAGCAGTTTAGGCCTCAGGGGGCCTCGGGGCGATAAAAAACTGTTTTTT. It yields the protein CASSLGLRGPRGDKKLFF.

This rearrangement joins TRBV2 to TRBJ1-5; the D gene is possibly TRBD1 (6 bases). Germline CDR1 and CDR2: SNHLY and FYNNEI. The length of the CDR3 is 16 residues. The V end lost 6 bases, the J end lost 5 bases, and 20 bases lay between the germline ends. CDR3 in DNA: TGTGCCAGCAGCCCCCTTTTACAGGGACCCGATCAGCCCCAGCATTTT. Translated, it gives CASSPLLQGPDQPQHF. Full variable domain (rest looked up from reference TRBV2 and TRBJ1-5): EPEVTQTPSHQVTQMGQEVILRCVPISNHLYFYWYRQILGQKVEFLVSFYNNEISEKSEIFDDQFSVERPDGSNFTLKIRSTKLEDSAMYFCASSPLLQGPDQPQHFGDGTRLSIL.

This chain joins TRBV29-1 and TRBJ1-1, with D possibly matching TRBD1 (6 bases). Deletions cut 2 bases from V and 10 bases from J, with 17 bases between. The CDR3 totals 13 residues. The germline V gene encodes CDR1 SQVTM and CDR2 ANQGSEA. CDR3 residues: CSVERGKGEGAFF. The CDR3 bases are TGCAGCGTTGAAAGGGGTAAGGGGGAAGGAGCTTTCTTT.